This TCR beta chain was observed in a study of T-cell reconstitution after alpha-beta-depleted transplantation in children. Broader study findings: T-cell numbers and diversity, one year after transplant, stemmed largely from T cells that were newly produced. About two months after transplant, alpha-beta T cells reportedly came from several hundred expanded graft clones. There were some patients whose high TCRbeta diversity at day 60 came from surviving recipient T cells and thymic progenitors.

This clonotype was observed a few times. The antigen remains unidentified. The CDR3 covers 16 residues. Germline V gene sequence: CDR1 MNHEY, CDR2 SVGAGI. Trimming pared 1 base from V and 0 bases from J, leaving 10 bases between. As it was prepared, the TCRbeta library received unique molecular identifiers. One entry per CDR3 protein, called by TCRdb with MiXCR from the PCR reads. The sample lists approximately 89,000 distinct CDR3 sequences; 15% were seen once. The TCR was taken from a male patient aged 2 to 10 who had a stem cell transplant for acute lymphoblastic leukemia, so the T cells may come from the graft donor. The chain couples TRBV6-5 to TRBJ1-5, with D maybe TRBD1 (6 bases). The input for sequencing was PBMCs, mostly from graft donor cells, taken 180 days after TCRalphabeta/CD19-depleted stem cell transplant. The CDR3 protein is CASSYFTGNSNQPQHF. For the CDR3, the DNA is TGTGCCAGCAGTTACTTCACAGGGAATAGCAATCAGCCCCAGCATTTT.